This T cell receptor beta chain was sequenced during a study of breast tumors, draining lymph nodes, adjacent tissues. Study-level results: The data were judged consistent with most tumor T cells coming from lymph node and expanding in tumor. Tumor repertoires ranked between lymph nodes and nontumor tissue in diversity, with V and J gene preferences. Tumor T cell lymph node origin was a supported hypothesis, not proven.

TCRdb reanalysed the multiplex PCR reads using MiXCR and keeps one entry per CDR3 protein. The table lists about 140,000 distinct CDR3 sequences, around a third of them singletons. A word on this clonotype: Its antigen is still unknown. Mismatch with germline at one junction end may stem from a read error.

Breast cancer patients provided tissue from their axillary draining lymph nodes. This CDR3 contains 14 residues. Germline V CDR1 and CDR2: SSHAT, FNYEAQ (reference sequence). The V and J genes are TRBV7-7 and TRBJ2-3, with D possibly matching TRBD1 (5 bases). This receptor was identified in a female donor with breast cancer. Some clones in this sample may be carry-over from other donors' samples. Sequenced material: axillary lymph node tissue. This CDR3 is CASSLGAEADTQYF. Written as DNA, the CDR3 is TGTGCTAGCAGCTTAGGGGCCGAGGCAGATACGCAGTATTTT.